The next 15 T cell receptor beta chains were all read from a single sample in a study of blood T cells in healthy people across ages. The authors ran a second PCR of 7 to 11 cycles using a sample-barcoded 5' primer and a J-beta primer mix. TCRdb called the 5' RACE reads again in MiXCR, with one record for every CDR3 protein. The sample holds under 2,000,000 distinct CDR3 sequences, about 49% seen once. Source material: blood. These receptors were collected from a middle-aged woman in good health.

Only a few counts were recorded for this clonotype. This chain links TRBV20-1 with TRBJ2-1; D gene uncertain. Per the germline V gene, CDR1 is DFQATT and CDR2 is SNEGSKA (reference sequence). This CDR3 is 13 amino acids long. Trimming removed 7 bases at V and 7 bases at J, with 17 bases between. CDR3 protein: CSGQTDVGNEQFF. For the CDR3, the DNA is TGCAGTGGTCAGACTGATGTCGGGAATGAGCAGTTCTTC.

This clonotype occurred a few times. This chain links TRBV20-1 with TRBJ2-5; 10 positions match TRBD2. The CDR3 runs 13 residues. The V and J ends lost 5 bases and 5 bases, in that order; junction bases with no gene match: 5. Germline CDR1 and CDR2: DFQATT and SNEGSKA (reference sequence). CDR3 nucleotides: TGCAGTGCTGTCAGCGGGGGGGACGAGACCCAGTACTTC. This sequence encodes CSAVSGGDETQYF.

The gene calls are TRBV2 and TRBJ2-7; 7 bases are a match to TRBD2. Trimming removed 0 bases from V and 5 bases from J; junction bases left unmatched: 4. This CDR3 is 14 amino acids long. The germline V gene encodes CDR1 SNHLY and CDR2 FYNNEI. The CDR3 sequence is CASSEAGGYNEQYF. CDR3 in DNA: TGTGCCAGCAGTGAAGCGGGAGGGTATAACGAGCAGTACTTC.

The sample holds many counts of this clonotype. The V call is TRBV2, the J call TRBJ2-1, with D perhaps being TRBD1 or TRBD2 (5 bases each). Trimming took 4 bases from V and 4 from J, leaving 5 bases between them. The CDR3 spans 12 residues. Looked up from germline, CDR1 is SNHLY and CDR2 is FYNNEI. CDR3 loop: CASSGGYNEQFF. Here the CDR3 DNA reads TGTGCCAGCAGTGGGGGGTACAATGAGCAGTTCTTC. The full variable domain, completed using reference TRBV2 and TRBJ2-1, is EPEVTQTPSHQVTQMGQEVILRCVPISNHLYFYWYRQILGQKVEFLVSFYNNEISEKSEIFDDQFSVERPDGSNFTLKIRSTKLEDSAMYFCASSGGYNEQFFGPGTRLTVL.

This clonotype appeared a few times. This chain connects TRBV4-1 to TRBJ2-3; D not resolved. CDR1 is MGHRA, CDR2 YSYEKL, per germline. The length of the CDR3 is 15 residues. Trimming cost V 4 bases and J 2 bases, with 13 bases left between them. CDR3 residues: CASSLRIGDTDTQYF. CDR3 sequence (DNA): TGCGCCAGCAGCCTCCGAATCGGAGACACAGATACGCAGTATTTT.

This clonotype was seen only a few times. J is TRBJ1-2 and V is TRBV7-2; tentatively, D is TRBD1 (5 bases). The CDR3 spans 16 residues. With 5 bases removed from V and 6 bases from J, the gap between germline ends came to 22 bases. The germline V gene has CDR1 SGHTA and CDR2 FQGNSA. In DNA form, the CDR3 reads TGTGCCAGCAGCCCTAGCCCCCTCGGGGGAGCCAATGGCTACACCTTC. Amino acids: CASSPSPLGGANGYTF.

A single count supports this clonotype. V is TRBV5-6 and J is TRBJ1-2, with 9 positions matching TRBD1. V was clipped by 3 bases and J by 7 bases; unmatched bases: 7. Germline values: CDR1 SGHDT, CDR2 YYEEEE. This CDR3 spans 14 amino acids. The CDR3 coding sequence is TGTGCCAGCAGCTCCCGACAGGGGGTCTCTGGCTACACCTTC. It is translated as CASSSRQGVSGYTF.

This clonotype turned up a few times. The chain employs TRBV9 and TRBJ2-5; maybe TRBD1 (6 bases). CDR3 length equals 16 residues. Germline V gene lookup returns CDR1 SGDLS and CDR2 YYNGEE. Trimming cost V 0 bases and J 0 bases, with 12 bases left between them. The CDR3 sequence is CASSVAGQNYQETQYF. CDR3 DNA sequence: TGTGCCAGCAGCGTAGCCGGACAGAATTACCAAGAGACCCAGTACTTC. The complete variable domain, with remaining parts taken from reference TRBV9 and TRBJ2-5, reads DSGVTQTPKHLITATGQRVTLRCSPRSGDLSVYWYQQSLDQGLQFLIQYYNGEERAKGNILERFSAQQFPDLHSELNLSSLELGDSALYFCASSVAGQNYQETQYFGPGTRLLVL.

This clonotype was detected only a few times. V usage is TRBV29-1 and J usage is TRBJ1-2; D not certain. Between the trimmed V and J ends, which lost 0 bases and 8 bases, there was a span of 13 bases. CDR3 length: 13 amino acids. Germline V lookup: CDR1 SQVTM, CDR2 ANQGSEA. The CDR3, as DNA: TGCAGCGTTGAAGATGAGGCAGTTCGGGGCTACACCTTC. This gives the protein CSVEDEAVRGYTF. The full variable domain, rest sourced from reference TRBV29-1 and TRBJ1-2, is SAVISQKPSRDICQRGTSLTIQCQVDSQVTMMFWYRQQPGQSLTLIATANQGSEATYESGFVIDKFPISRPNLTFSTLTVSNMSPEDSSIYLCSVEDEAVRGYTFGSGTRLTVV.

This chain joins TRBV2 and TRBJ1-2, with 8 bases identical to TRBD1. Germline values: CDR1 SNHLY, CDR2 FYNNEI. The CDR3 is 13 amino acids. V dropped 6 bases and J dropped 8; count of bases not matched to a gene: 8. DNA for the CDR3: TGTGCCAGCAGAAGGACAGGGAGGAGGGGCTACACCTTC. Translating gives CASRRTGRRGYTF.

This clonotype has a handful of counts. CDR3 protein: CASSQWTGDIQYF. The DNA for the CDR3 is TGCGCCAGCAGCCAATGGACCGGGGACATTCAGTACTTC. V gene TRBV4-3 combines with J gene TRBJ2-4, with TRBD2 as a possible D gene (5 bases). V gave up 2 bases and J gave up 8 bases, with 10 bases separating them. Germline V gene data show CDR1 as LGHNA and CDR2 as YSLEER. The CDR3 runs 13 residues.

This chain uses TRBV6-6 with TRBJ1-6, with D tentatively TRBD1 (6 bases). CDR1 and CDR2 (germline): MNHNY, SVGAGI (reference sequence). The CDR3 spans 17 residues. With 0 bases removed from V and 8 bases from J, the gap between germline ends came to 17 bases. The CDR3 loop reads CASSYSSAGGGYSPLHF. The CDR3 nucleotides read TGTGCCAGCAGTTACTCGAGTGCTGGGGGCGGATATTCACCCCTCCACTTT.

In its sample, this clonotype was seen a few times. The chain uses TRBV12-3 or TRBV12-4 and TRBJ2-1; 7 nucleotides align to TRBD1. V was clipped by 6 bases and J by 9 bases; unmatched bases: 5. The CDR3 runs 12 residues. As DNA, the CDR3 is TGTGCCAGCAGCTACCAGGGGGTTGAGCAGTTCTTC. As protein: CASSYQGVEQFF.

This clonotype turned up a few times. The gene calls are TRBV7-2 and TRBJ1-2; TRBD1 aligns across 10 bases. V was clipped by 5 bases and J by 8 bases; unmatched bases: 8. The CDR3 is 14 residues long. Germline CDR1 reads SGHTA; CDR2 reads FQGNSA. CDR3 protein: CASSGGTGVRGYTF. CDR3 nucleotide sequence: TGTGCCAGCAGCGGCGGGACAGGGGTGAGAGGCTACACCTTC.

The rearrangement links TRBV2 to TRBJ1-5; 7 bases match TRBD1. The ends lost 4 bases at V and 2 bases at J; junction bases unmatched: 11. CDR1 is SNHLY, CDR2 FYNNEI, per germline. The CDR3 is 17 amino acids. CDR3 DNA: TGTGCCAGCAGTGCACCGGGGACAGCAAAGCGCAATCAGCCCCAGCATTTT. The encoded protein is CASSAPGTAKRNQPQHF.